Following are 18 T cell receptor beta chains from one sample sequenced in a study of human CD8 memory T cell subsets. TCR beta was sequenced from UMI-tagged 5' RACE libraries. TCRdb re-called the 5' RACE reads and catalogs CDR3 proteins one per entry, DNA excluded. In total, the table holds thousands of distinct CDR3 sequences. Sample: CD8+ effector memory T cells (TEM) sorted from PBMCs. The subset denotes: effector memory CD8 T cells, CCR7- CD45RO+ CD95+. The receptors were gathered from a human donor in good health.

This clonotype counts as medium-sized by frequency. V usage is TRBV20-1 and J usage is TRBJ1-2; TCRdb's assignment of TRBD1 cannot be checked, as there is no DNA. Germline-derived CDR1 and CDR2 are DFQATT and SNEGSKA (reference sequence). CDR3 length equals 15 residues. CDR3 protein: CSARVPGGDSYGYTF.

The V call is TRBV4-1, the J call TRBJ2-1. The CDR3 is 16 residues long. Per the germline V gene, CDR1 is MGHRA and CDR2 is YSYEKL. CDR3 loop: CASSQEGRNSYNEQFF.

This chain uses TRBV19 with TRBJ2-1; no DNA is available, so the TRBD2 call from TCRdb remains unchecked. CDR3 size: 15 residues. CDR1 is LNHDA and CDR2 is SQIVND in the germline V gene (reference sequence). The CDR3 protein is CASSFLAGSYNEQFF.

This clonotype counts as large by frequency. J is TRBJ2-7 and V is TRBV28; without DNA, the TCRdb call of TRBD1 cannot be checked. The CDR3 extends over 12 amino acids. The V gene's germline CDR1 is MDHEN and CDR2 SYDVKM. The CDR3 protein is CASGTGWVEQYF.

This chain joins TRBV6-6 and TRBJ1-5. Germline V CDR1 and CDR2: MNHNY, SVGAGI (reference sequence). This CDR3 has 15 residues. CDR3 protein: CASSLTAGVYQPQHF.

This chain links TRBV12-3 or TRBV12-4 with TRBJ2-3; the D gene TCRdb calls, TRBD2, cannot be checked with no DNA. CDR3 length: 18 residues. The CDR3 sequence: CASSSPGTSGGFTDTQYF.

The genes are TRBV3-1 and TRBJ2-7; with no DNA, the TCRdb D assignment of TRBD2 cannot be verified. The CDR3 has 16 amino acids. Germline assignment: CDR1 LGHDT and CDR2 YNNKEL (reference sequence). CDR3 protein: CASSQLPAVVPYEQYF.

Frequency places this clonotype as medium-sized. The V call is TRBV27, the J call TRBJ2-3; TCRdb outputs TRBD1, but without DNA this stays unchecked. CDR1 is MNHEY and CDR2 is SMNVEV in the germline V gene (reference sequence). The CDR3 extends over 19 amino acids. The CDR3 reads CASTTARRAATLSTDTQYF.

The CDR3 region is CASMGSSGDNEQFF. This sequence joins TRBV10-2 and TRBJ2-1; TCRdb selects TRBD2, and the lack of DNA leaves this call unchecked. This CDR3 contains 14 residues. The germline V gene encodes CDR1 WSHSY and CDR2 SAAADI.

This clonotype is labeled large (0.1 to 1%) based on frequency. The chain employs TRBV7-6 and TRBJ2-2; the D gene TCRdb calls, TRBD2, cannot be checked with no DNA. The CDR3 extends over 17 amino acids. In germline, CDR1 is SGHVS, CDR2 FNYEAQ. This chain's CDR3 is CASSRIPHARDTGELFF.

This clonotype is classed as medium-sized by frequency. V and J are TRBV12-3 or TRBV12-4 and TRBJ2-1; TCRdb outputs TRBD2, but without DNA this stays unchecked. CDR3 size: 17 residues. The CDR3 sequence: CASSSSAGLSSYNEQFF.

The CDR3 here is CSADRSSYNEQFF. This rearrangement joins TRBV20-1 to TRBJ2-1. The CDR3 length is 13 residues. The germline V gene has CDR1 DFQATT and CDR2 SNEGSKA (reference sequence).

V is TRBV20-1 and J is TRBJ2-1; TCRdb outputs TRBD2, but without DNA this stays unchecked. Germline V gene data show CDR1 as DFQATT and CDR2 as SNEGSKA (reference sequence). There are 16 residues in the CDR3. CDR3 residues: CSAKGLADLARNEQFF.

The chain has TRBV7-9 and TRBJ2-1. The CDR3 is 15 amino acids. The germline CDR1 and CDR2 sequences are SEHNR and FQNEAQ (reference sequence). This chain's CDR3 is CASSLVGFLYNEQFF.

This rearrangement joins TRBV5-1 to TRBJ2-7; TCRdb outputs TRBD1, but without DNA this stays unchecked. CDR1 SGHRS and CDR2 YFSETQ come from the germline V gene. This CDR3 has 15 residues. CDR3 loop: CASSPRGGRSYEQYF.

This clonotype is medium-sized (0.01 to 0.1%) by frequency. This sequence joins TRBV12-3 or TRBV12-4 and TRBJ2-1; without DNA, the TCRdb call of TRBD1 cannot be checked. This CDR3 has 15 residues. The CDR3 here is CASSPPGGLYNEQFF.

V usage is TRBV27 and J usage is TRBJ1-5; the D call of TRBD1 rests on TCRdb alone, since no DNA is present to check it. The germline gives CDR1 MNHEY, CDR2 SMNVEV (reference sequence). The CDR3 sequence is 14 residues long. This CDR3 reads CASSSGTVNQPQHF.

The V and J genes are TRBV5-5 and TRBJ2-7; TCRdb calls TRBD1, which cannot be checked without DNA. This CDR3 has 15 amino acids. Germline V gene lookup returns CDR1 SGHKS and CDR2 YYEKEE (reference sequence). The CDR3 spells CASSFHDRSSYEQYF.